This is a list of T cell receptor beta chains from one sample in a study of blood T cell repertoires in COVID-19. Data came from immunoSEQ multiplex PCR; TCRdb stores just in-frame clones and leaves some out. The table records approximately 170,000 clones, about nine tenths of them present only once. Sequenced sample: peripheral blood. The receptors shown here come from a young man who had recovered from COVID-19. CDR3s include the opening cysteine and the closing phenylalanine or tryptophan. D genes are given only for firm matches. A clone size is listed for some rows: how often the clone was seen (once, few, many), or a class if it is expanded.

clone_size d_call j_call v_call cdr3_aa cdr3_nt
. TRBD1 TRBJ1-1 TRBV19 CASTLDRWDTEAFF TGTGCCAGTACCTTGGACAGGTGGGACACTGAAGCTTTCTTT
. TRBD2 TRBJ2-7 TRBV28 CASSFHGLAGVLGYEQYF TGTGCCAGCAGTTTCCACGGACTAGCGGGAGTATTAGGCTACGAGCAGTACTTC
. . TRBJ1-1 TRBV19 CASRANTEAFF TGTGCCAGTAGGGCGAACACTGAAGCTTTCTTT
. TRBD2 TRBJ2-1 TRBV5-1 CASSRQLAGGLEEQFF TGCGCCAGCAGCAGACAACTAGCGGGAGGGCTAGAGGAGCAGTTCTTC
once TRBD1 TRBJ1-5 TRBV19 CASSMANGGNRGLSQPQHF TGTGCCAGTAGTATGGCGAATGGGGGGAACAGGGGGCTCAGTCAGCCCCAGCATTTT
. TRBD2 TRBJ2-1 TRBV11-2 CASSLVSGGPNEQFF TGTGCCAGCAGCTTAGTTAGCGGGGGACCCAATGAGCAGTTCTTC
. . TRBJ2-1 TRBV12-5 CASGLYPGNNEQFF TGTGCTAGTGGTTTGTATCCAGGGAACAATGAGCAGTTCTTC
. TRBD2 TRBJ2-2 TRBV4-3 CASSQDPLGGANTGELFF TGCGCCAGCAGCCAAGACCCGCTCGGGGGGGCGAACACCGGGGAGCTGTTTTTT
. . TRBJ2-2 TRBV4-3 CASSLLVGGTGELFF TGCGCCAGCAGCCTACTTGTAGGGGGCACCGGGGAGCTGTTTTTT
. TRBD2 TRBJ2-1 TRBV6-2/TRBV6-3 CASSYGSAGAWFF TGTGCCAGCAGTTACGGGTCGGCGGGAGCTTGGTTCTTC
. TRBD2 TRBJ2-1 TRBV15 CATDRSGSSHNEQFF TGTGCCACCGACCGTAGCGGGAGTTCCCACAATGAGCAGTTCTTC
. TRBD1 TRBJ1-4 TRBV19 CASTDRGIEKLFF TGTGCCAGTACAGACAGGGGAATCGAAAAACTGTTTTTT
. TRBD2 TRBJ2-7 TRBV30 CAWGSGKTYEQYF TGTGCCTGGGGTAGCGGGAAGACCTACGAGCAGTACTTC
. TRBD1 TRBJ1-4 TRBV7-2 CASSLGPPGTGEEKLFF TGTGCCAGCAGCTTAGGGCCTCCTGGGACAGGGGAAGAGAAACTGTTTTTT
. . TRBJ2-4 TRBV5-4 CASSPAAENIQYF TGTGCCAGCAGCCCTGCAGCGGAAAACATTCAGTACTTC
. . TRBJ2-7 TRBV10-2 CASSEGGPSYEQYF TGCGCCAGCAGTGAAGGGGGTCCCTCCTACGAGCAGTACTTC
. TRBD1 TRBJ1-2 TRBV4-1 CASRPDRADYGYTF TGCGCCAGCAGGCCGGACAGGGCCGACTATGGCTACACCTTC
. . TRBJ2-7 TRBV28 CASRQTVTEGVGQF TGTGCCAGCAGGCAAACTGTGACCGAGGGGGTAGGACAGTTC
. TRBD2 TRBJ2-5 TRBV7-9 CATKVGLAGGSYQETQYF TGTGCCACCAAGGTCGGACTAGCGGGAGGTTCCTACCAAGAGACCCAGTACTTC
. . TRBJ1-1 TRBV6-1 CASSERTEAFF TGTGCCAGCAGTGAGAGGACTGAAGCTTTCTTT
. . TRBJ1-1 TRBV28 CASSLIRGGNTEAFF TGTGCCAGCAGTTTAATTAGGGGGGGGAACACTGAAGCTTTCTTT
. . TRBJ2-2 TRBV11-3 CASSPGGAGNGELFF TGTGCCAGCAGCCCCGGGGGAGCAGGGAACGGGGAGCTGTTTTTT
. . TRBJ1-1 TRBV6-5 CASSYLGATEAFF TGTGCCAGCAGTTACTTGGGGGCCACTGAAGCTTTCTTT
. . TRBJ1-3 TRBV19 CASSIVEGRAYSGNTIYF TGTGCCAGTAGTATTGTGGAGGGCAGGGCCTACTCTGGAAACACCATATATTTT
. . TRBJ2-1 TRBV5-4 CASSRGQNSYNEQFF TGTGCCAGCAGCCGCGGACAGAACTCCTACAATGAGCAGTTCTTC
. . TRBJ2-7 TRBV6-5 CASSSLAREQYF TGTGCCAGCAGTTCACTAGCTCGGGAGCAGTACTTC
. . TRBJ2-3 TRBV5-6 CASSFEADTQYF TGTGCCAGCAGCTTTGAGGCAGATACGCAGTATTTT
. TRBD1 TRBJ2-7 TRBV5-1 CASRTGASYEQYF TGCGCCAGCAGAACAGGGGCATCCTACGAGCAGTACTTC
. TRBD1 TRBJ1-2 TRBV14 CASSQDWDRHLYGYTF TGTGCCAGCAGCCAAGATTGGGACAGGCACCTCTATGGCTACACCTTC
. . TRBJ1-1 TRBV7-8 CASSRPSGVMNTEAFF TGTGCCAGCAGCAGACCCTCAGGGGTAATGAACACTGAAGCTTTCTTT
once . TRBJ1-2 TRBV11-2 CASRYTGYNYGYTF TGTGCCAGCAGGTATACAGGGTATAACTATGGCTACACCTTC
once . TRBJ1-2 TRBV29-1 CSVVGGGDYGYTF TGCAGCGTTGTTGGGGGAGGGGACTATGGCTACACCTTC
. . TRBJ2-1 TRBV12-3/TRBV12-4 CASSLTDYNEQFF TGTGCCAGCAGTTTGACAGACTACAATGAGCAGTTCTTC
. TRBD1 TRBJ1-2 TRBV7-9 CASSPRDREDYGYTF TGTGCCAGCAGCCCCCGGGACAGGGAGGACTATGGCTACACCTTC
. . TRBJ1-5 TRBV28 CASTLGGYSNQPQHF TGTGCCAGTACACTAGGGGGATATAGCAATCAGCCCCAGCATTTT
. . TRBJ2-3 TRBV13 CASKAVSTDTQYF TGTGCCAGCAAGGCGGTTAGCACAGATACGCAGTATTTT
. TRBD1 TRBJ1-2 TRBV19 CASKTRDRGYGYTF TGTGCCAGTAAAACCCGGGACAGGGGCTATGGCTACACCTTC
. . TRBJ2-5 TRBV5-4 CASHRAQETQYF TGTGCCAGCCACAGGGCCCAAGAGACCCAGTACTTC
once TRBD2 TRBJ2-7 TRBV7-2 CASSLGIAGGQEQYF TGTGCCAGCAGCTTGGGGATAGCGGGAGGGCAAGAGCAGTACTTC
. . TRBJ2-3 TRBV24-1 CATSEPGPSTDTQYF TGTGCCACCAGTGAGCCAGGGCCTAGCACAGATACGCAGTATTTT
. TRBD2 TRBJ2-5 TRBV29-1 CSVDPGLLAGDQETQYF TGCAGCGTAGACCCCGGATTACTAGCGGGAGACCAAGAGACCCAGTACTTC
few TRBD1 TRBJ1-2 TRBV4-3 CASSQGRTGLGYTF TGCGCCAGCAGCCAAGGGAGGACAGGGCTGGGCTACACCTTC
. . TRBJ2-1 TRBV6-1 CASSERSSYNEQFF TGTGCCAGCAGTGAAAGGAGCTCCTACAATGAGCAGTTCTTC
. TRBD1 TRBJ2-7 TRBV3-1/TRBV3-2 CASSPHRTGAPYEQYF TGTGCCAGCAGCCCCCACCGGACAGGGGCCCCCTACGAGCAGTACTTC
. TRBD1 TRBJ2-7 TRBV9 CASSLDRGGYEQYF TGTGCCAGCAGCTTGGACAGGGGTGGGTACGAGCAGTACTTC
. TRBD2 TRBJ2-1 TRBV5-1 CASSLVGTSGIEQFF TGCGCCAGCAGCTTGGTCGGGACTAGCGGGATTGAGCAGTTCTTC
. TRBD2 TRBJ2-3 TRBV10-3 CAISGASGGTDTQYF TGTGCCATCAGTGGGGCTAGCGGGGGCACAGATACGCAGTATTTT
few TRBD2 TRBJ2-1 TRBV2 CASGGGSYNEQFF TGTGCCAGTGGGGGGGGTTCCTACAATGAGCAGTTCTTC
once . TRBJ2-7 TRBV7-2 CASSLDTYEQYF TGTGCCAGCAGCTTAGACACCTACGAGCAGTACTTC
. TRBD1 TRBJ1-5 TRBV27 CASSKGQGPAQPQHF TGTGCCAGCAGTAAGGGACAGGGGCCAGCACAGCCCCAGCATTTT
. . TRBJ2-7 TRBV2 CASSLVDEQYF TGTGCCAGCAGTCTTGTAGACGAGCAGTACTTC
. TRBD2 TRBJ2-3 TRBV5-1 CASSSRSSGRALLTDTQYF TGCGCCAGCAGCTCCCGCTCTAGCGGGAGGGCCTTATTGACAGATACGCAGTATTTT
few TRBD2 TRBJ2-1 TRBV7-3 CASSPLAGDYNEQFF TGTGCCAGCAGCCCGCTAGCGGGGGACTACAATGAGCAGTTCTTC
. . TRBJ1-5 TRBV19 CATSFYRENQPQHF TGTGCCACAAGCTTCTACAGGGAGAATCAGCCCCAGCATTTT
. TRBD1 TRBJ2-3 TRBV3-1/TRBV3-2 CASSGGQGVLTDTQYF TGTGCCAGCAGCGGAGGACAGGGAGTATTAACAGATACGCAGTATTTT
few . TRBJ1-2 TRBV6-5 CASRPEWEGTSYTF TGTGCCAGCAGGCCCGAGTGGGAGGGTACTAGCTACACCTTC
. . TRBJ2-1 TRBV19 CASSIGANEQFF TGTGCCAGTAGTATCGGAGCCAATGAGCAGTTCTTC
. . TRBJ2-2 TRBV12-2 CASRLSLEPRAVCGELFF TGTGCAAGTCGCTTAAGTCTAGAGCCCCGCGCGGTCTGCGGGGAGCTGTTTTTT